The 27 T cell receptor beta chains below were found in one sample sequenced in a study of T cell responses to AZD1222 COVID-19 vaccine. Generated by immunoSEQ multiplex PCR, the TCRdb table keeps only in-frame clones and is missing some. The sample has some 120,000 clones, roughly 87% seen once. The source was peripheral blood, collected on day 0 of AZD1222 vaccination. The source is an adult in good health.

This chain uses TRBV4-2 with TRBJ1-5; no reliable D call. V was cut by 0 bases and J by 11 bases, with 17 bases left in between. The CDR3 spans 15 residues. Per the germline V gene, CDR1 is LGHNA and CDR2 is YNFKEQ. The chain's CDR3 is CASSQDQGYYDSQHF. The CDR3, as DNA: TGTGCCAGCAGCCAAGATCAAGGGTACTATGATTCCCAGCATTTT.

This chain links TRBV27 with TRBJ1-6; the D gene is possibly TRBD1 (5 bases). The V and J ends lost 5 bases and 6 bases respectively, with 8 bases between them. Germline assignment: CDR1 MNHEY and CDR2 SMNVEV (reference sequence). The CDR3 is made up of 13 amino acids. The CDR3 is CASSRQFNSPLHF. Written as DNA, the CDR3 is TGTGCCAGCAGTAGACAGTTTAATTCACCCCTCCACTTT.

The sample holds a few counts of this clone. The V gene is TRBV2, the J gene TRBJ1-1; 8 bases match TRBD1. CDR1 is SNHLY, CDR2 FYNNEI, per germline. The ends lost 7 bases at V and 2 bases at J; junction bases unmatched: 6. This CDR3 is built from 14 residues. The CDR3 bases are TGTGCCAGCAATACCGGGACAGGCAACACTGAAGCTTTCTTT. Translating it yields CASNTGTGNTEAFF.

V gene TRBV28 combines with J gene TRBJ1-6, with D maybe TRBD1 (5 bases). The CDR3 contains 15 residues. Per the germline V gene, CDR1 is MDHEN and CDR2 is SYDVKM. Trimming removed 2 bases from V and 6 bases from J, with 11 bases in between. CDR3 residues: CASSLGGATNSPLHF. CDR3 coding DNA: TGTGCCAGCAGTTTAGGAGGGGCCACTAATTCACCCCTCCACTTT. The variable domain in full, completed from reference TRBV28 and TRBJ1-6, reads DVKVTQSSRYLVKRTGEKVFLECVQDMDHENMFWYRQDPGLGLRLIYFSYDVKMKEKGDIPEGYSVSREKKERFSLILESASTNQTSMYLCASSLGGATNSPLHFGNGTRLTVT.

The chain links TRBV7-8 to TRBJ1-1; D may be TRBD1 (5 bases). The V gene lost 0 bases and the J gene lost 4 bases, with 15 bases spanning the gap. The CDR3 contains 16 residues. The germline V gene encodes CDR1 SGHVS and CDR2 FQNEAQ. CDR3 protein: CASSLAFGLGGTEAFF. For the CDR3, the DNA is TGTGCCAGCAGCTTAGCGTTCGGGTTGGGGGGCACTGAAGCTTTCTTT.

CDR3 nucleotides: TGTGCCAGCAGCTCCGACCTGACTAGCGGGGGGGCCGGGGAGCTGTTTTTT. Its protein is CASSSDLTSGGAGELFF. V and J are TRBV7-2 and TRBJ2-2, with 14 bases aligning to TRBD2. Germline V CDR1 and CDR2: SGHTA, FQGNSA. The length of the CDR3 is 17 residues. V gave up 4 bases and J gave up 6 bases; unmatched junction bases: 7.

The chain has TRBV7-6 and TRBJ2-1; 7 bases align to TRBD2. Losses at the gene ends were 4 bases for V and 0 bases for J; bases not matched to a gene: 3. CDR1 and CDR2 from the germline V gene are SGHVS and FNYEAQ. The length of the CDR3 is 15 residues. The CDR3 DNA reads as TGTGCCAGCAGCTCTAGCGGAAACTCCTACAATGAGCAGTTCTTC. Translated: CASSSSGNSYNEQFF.

The V gene is TRBV6-6, the J gene TRBJ1-2, with a weak D call TRBD1 (5 bases). Germline V gives CDR1 MNHNY, CDR2 SVGAGI (reference sequence). Deletions cut 5 bases from V and 8 bases from J, with 21 bases between. The CDR3 spans 15 residues. This CDR3 is CASSRDRRPIAGYTF. DNA of the CDR3: TGTGCCAGCAGTCGGGACCGACGCCCAATAGCAGGCTACACCTTC.

The chain is built from TRBV2 and TRBJ1-4; TRBD1 agrees at 9 bases. Germline trimming cut 5 bases from V and 0 bases from J; bases unmatched to any gene: 10. The CDR3 has 18 amino acids. Per the germline V gene, CDR1 is SNHLY and CDR2 is FYNNEI. The CDR3 loop is CASSSPGQGFATNEKLFF. DNA of the CDR3: TGTGCCAGCAGTTCGCCGGGACAGGGCTTTGCAACTAATGAAAAACTGTTTTTT.

This chain joins TRBV7-2 and TRBJ1-1; D unresolved. This CDR3 contains 14 residues. Germline assignment: CDR1 SGHTA and CDR2 FQGNSA. Trimming took off 3 bases at V and 0 bases at J, with 8 bases between the two ends. The CDR3 loop is CASSFHQLNTEAFF. CDR3 sequence (DNA): TGTGCCAGCAGCTTCCACCAGCTGAACACTGAAGCTTTCTTT.

This clone was seen once. As DNA, the CDR3 is TGTGCCAGCAGCTCAGGGGGGAGCTATGGCTACACCTTC. Amino acid sequence: CASSSGGSYGYTF. This chain connects TRBV11-2 to TRBJ1-2, with 7 bases matching TRBD1. Germline lookup yields CDR1 SGHAT and CDR2 FQNNGV. CDR3 length: 13 residues. V dropped 4 bases and J dropped 4; count of bases not matched to a gene: 3.

This clone was found once. The chain carries TRBV10-3 and TRBJ2-2, with D possibly being TRBD1 (6 bases). CDR3 length: 14 amino acids. Deletions cut 9 bases from V and 1 base from J, with 12 bases between. In germline, CDR1 is ENHRY, CDR2 SYGVKD. In DNA form, the CDR3 reads TGTGCCATGGTAGGGGGTGTGAACACCGGGGAGCTGTTTTTT. Protein: CAMVGGVNTGELFF.

This clone has just one count. The chain links TRBV30 to TRBJ1-2; D not resolved. Between the trimmed V and J ends, which lost 2 bases and 4 bases, there was a span of 5 bases. The length of the CDR3 is 11 residues. Germline lookup yields CDR1 GTSNPN and CDR2 SVGIG (reference sequence). CDR3 sequence (DNA): TGTGCCTGGAGTTACAGCTATGGCTACACCTTC. Amino acid sequence: CAWSYSYGYTF.

The CDR3 nucleotides are TGCGCCAGCAGCCCCTGGGAAGATTCACCCCTCCACTTT. It yields the protein CASSPWEDSPLHF. The gene calls are TRBV4-1 and TRBJ1-6; D not resolved. Germline V gives CDR1 MGHRA, CDR2 YSYEKL. Trimming removed 4 bases at V and 8 bases at J, with 9 bases between. This CDR3 is built from 13 residues.

This chain joins TRBV30 and TRBJ1-2; 8 bases are shared with TRBD1. Germline V CDR1 and CDR2: GTSNPN, SVGIG (reference sequence). V was clipped by 1 base and J by 7 bases; unmatched bases: 8. The CDR3 has 14 residues. CDR3 coding DNA: TGTGCCTGGAGTGCCTTAGGACAGGGTGGTGGCTACACCTTC. This translates into CAWSALGQGGGYTF.

This clone was detected once. For the CDR3, the DNA is TGTGCCTCTGGACAGAGTTCCTACGAGCAGTACTTC. It codes for CASGQSSYEQYF. V is TRBV30 and J is TRBJ2-7; D may be TRBD1 (6 bases). Germline-derived CDR1 and CDR2 are GTSNPN and SVGIG (reference sequence). Trimming stripped 7 bases from V and 1 base from J, with 11 bases between. This CDR3 has 12 residues.

J is TRBJ1-2 and V is TRBV3-1 (or the pseudogene TRBV3-2), with 8 bases that match TRBD1. This CDR3 contains 16 residues. The germline gives CDR1 LGHDT, CDR2 YNNKEL (reference sequence). The V gene end was trimmed by 3 bases and the J gene end by 5 bases; junction bases not matched to a gene: 11. CDR3 DNA: TGTGCCAGCAGCCATCTGAACAGGGGGTGGAATTATGGCTACACCTTC. Protein product: CASSHLNRGWNYGYTF.

The chain couples TRBV5-1 to TRBJ2-5; TRBD1 matches at 10 bases. The CDR3 is made up of 15 amino acids. V gave up 3 bases and J gave up 4 bases; unmatched junction bases: 6. Germline V lookup: CDR1 SGHRS, CDR2 YFSETQ. As DNA, the CDR3 is TGCGCCAGCAGCTCCTGGACAGGGGGAACAGAGACCCAGTACTTC. This sequence encodes CASSSWTGGTETQYF.

The chain is built from TRBV6-5 and TRBJ1-6; 9 bases match TRBD1. CDR3 length equals 14 residues. V was pared by 4 bases and J by 8 bases, with 3 bases of the junction left unmatched. Germline values: CDR1 MNHEY, CDR2 SVGAGI. For the CDR3, the DNA is TGTGCCAGCAGTTCGGGACAGGGTGATTCACCCCTCCACTTT. This codes for CASSSGQGDSPLHF.

J is TRBJ2-7 and V is TRBV2; D perhaps matches TRBD1 (6 bases). Germline lookup yields CDR1 SNHLY and CDR2 FYNNEI. V was cut by 4 bases and J by 5 bases, with 9 bases left in between. The CDR3 covers 12 residues. The CDR3 DNA reads TGTGCCAGCAGTGGACAGGTCCACGAGCAGTACTTC. Its protein product is CASSGQVHEQYF.

The table lists this clone with a few counts. The gene calls are TRBV4-3 and TRBJ2-7; D is perhaps TRBD1 or TRBD2 (5 bases each). The CDR3 is made up of 14 amino acids. Germline lookup yields CDR1 LGHNA and CDR2 YSLEER. V lost 4 bases and J 1 base, leaving 11 bases between the germline ends. The CDR3 DNA is TGCGCCAGCAGCCCCGGGACCGCATCCTACGAGCAGTACTTC. This codes for CASSPGTASYEQYF.

This chain uses TRBV12-3 or TRBV12-4 with TRBJ2-3; the D is unclear. The V end was cut by 3 bases, the J end by 5 bases, with 9 bases between. The CDR3 sequence is 13 residues long. CDR3 coding DNA: TGTGCCAGCAGTTTGCTGGGTGGAGATACGCAGTATTTT. Residues: CASSLLGGDTQYF.

CDR3 coding DNA: TGTGCCAGCAGCACAGGGATAGAGACCCAGTACTTC. Protein sequence: CASSTGIETQYF. The gene calls are TRBV9 and TRBJ2-5; D might be TRBD1 (6 bases). V lost 4 bases and J lost 4, with 8 bases in between. CDR3 length: 12 amino acids. The germline gives CDR1 SGDLS, CDR2 YYNGEE.

V gene TRBV3-1 (or the pseudogene TRBV3-2) combines with J gene TRBJ1-1; D may be TRBD1 (5 bases). Germline-derived CDR1 and CDR2 are LGHDT and YNNKEL (reference sequence). The length of the CDR3 is 11 residues. Trimming pared 6 bases from V and 10 bases from J, leaving 12 bases between. DNA of the CDR3: TGTGCCAGCAGACCCGGGACGATAGCTTTCTTT. Its protein product is CASRPGTIAFF.

The chain combines TRBV19 with TRBJ1-6; possibly TRBD1 for D (6 bases). Trimming left V 8 bases short and J 11 bases short, with 19 bases between. CDR1 is LNHDA, CDR2 SQIVND, per germline (reference sequence). CDR3 length: 14 residues. The CDR3 nucleotides are TGTGCCAGTGCTACACAGGGTGTCTGGGCACCCCTCCACTTT. Protein product: CASATQGVWAPLHF.

The CDR3 loop reads CASSPRRGIDEAFF. For the CDR3, the DNA is TGTGCCAGCAGCCCGAGAAGGGGAATTGATGAAGCTTTCTTT. The chain carries TRBV3-1 (or the pseudogene TRBV3-2) and TRBJ1-1, with a possible D match to TRBD1 (5 bases). With 4 bases removed from V and 7 bases from J, the gap between germline ends came to 16 bases. This CDR3 comprises 14 residues. Germline V gives CDR1 LGHDT, CDR2 YNNKEL (reference sequence).

The chain recombines TRBV10-3 with TRBJ1-1, with D hard to call. The V end was cut by 6 bases, the J end by 0 bases, with 20 bases between. The CDR3 runs to 17 residues. CDR1 is ENHRY, CDR2 SYGVKD, per germline. In nucleotides, the CDR3 is TGTGCCATCAGCGTGACCGAGGGCCGAAACCTGAACACTGAAGCTTTCTTT. It translates to CAISVTEGRNLNTEAFF.